This T cell receptor beta chain came from a study of blood T cell repertoires in COVID-19. Profiled with immunoSEQ multiplex PCR; TCRdb holds only in-frame clones, not every one. Of under 200,000 clones detected, around four fifths appear once; the ten largest clones hold 3.5% to 5%. Germline V CDR1 and CDR2: SGDLS, YYNGEE. The length of the CDR3 is 14 residues. The V end was cut by 4 bases, the J end by 0 bases, with 8 bases between. Participants' reported clinical history set cohort assignment. The sample comprised PBMCs or T cells enriched from blood (not recorded which). V is TRBV9 and J is TRBJ1-5; a possible D gene is TRBD1 (6 bases). This sequence originates from a woman between 50 and 59 years old who had recovered from COVID-19. The CDR3: CASSRQVSNQPQHF. The CDR3 DNA reads as TGTGCCAGCAGCCGACAGGTTAGCAATCAGCCCCAGCATTTT.